This T cell receptor beta chain is from a study of Ad26.COV2.S vaccination and SARS-CoV-2 variants. Treatment given: approximately 18 received Ad26.COV2.S at low or high dose, single or two shots; several received placebo; per-sample allocation not given. Samples were taken on day 63 after the first vaccine or placebo injection. The data were produced by immunoSEQ multiplex PCR, yet TCRdb's version contains in-frame clones alone and is incomplete. The data contain hundreds of thousands of clones, 89% of them seen just once; the ten biggest clones take up 2.5%. The germline CDR1 and CDR2 sequences are SGHTA and FQGNSA. The CDR3 is 15 residues long. V lost 5 bases and J lost 0; bases outside the gene matches: 7. This clone was seen only once.

This sequence was found in a person aged 18-65 years who received the Ad26.COV2.S COVID-19 vaccine or a placebo. V is TRBV7-2 and J is TRBJ2-7; 7 bases are a match to TRBD1. The material was peripheral blood, obtained in a trial of Ad26.COV2.S vaccine versus placebo. CDR3 in amino acids: CASSASDRLSYEQYF. CDR3 nucleotides: TGTGCCAGCAGCGCCTCGGACAGGCTCTCCTACGAGCAGTACTTC.